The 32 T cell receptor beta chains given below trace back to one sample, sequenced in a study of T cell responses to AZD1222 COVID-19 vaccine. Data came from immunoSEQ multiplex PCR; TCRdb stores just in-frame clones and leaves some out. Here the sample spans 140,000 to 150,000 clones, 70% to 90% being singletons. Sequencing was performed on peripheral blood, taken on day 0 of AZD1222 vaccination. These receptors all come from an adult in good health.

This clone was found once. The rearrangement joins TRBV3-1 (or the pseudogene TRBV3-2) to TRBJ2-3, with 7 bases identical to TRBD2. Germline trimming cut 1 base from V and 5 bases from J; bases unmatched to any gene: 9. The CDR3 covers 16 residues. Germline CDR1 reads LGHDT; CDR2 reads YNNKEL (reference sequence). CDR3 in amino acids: CASSQVGEGRRDTQYF. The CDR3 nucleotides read TGTGCCAGCAGCCAAGTCGGGGAGGGGCGACGAGATACGCAGTATTTT.

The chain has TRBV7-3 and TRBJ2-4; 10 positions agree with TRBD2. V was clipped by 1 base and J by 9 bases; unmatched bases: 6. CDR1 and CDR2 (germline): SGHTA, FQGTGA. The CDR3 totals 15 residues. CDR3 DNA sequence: TGTGCCAGCAGCTTAAGCCTGGGACTAGCGAGCATTCAGTACTTC. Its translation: CASSLSLGLASIQYF.

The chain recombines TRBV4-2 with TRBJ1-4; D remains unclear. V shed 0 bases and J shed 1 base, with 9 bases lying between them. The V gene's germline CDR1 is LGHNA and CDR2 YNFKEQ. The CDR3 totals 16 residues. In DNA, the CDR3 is TGTGCCAGCAGCCAAGATCCGGCAGGAACTAATGAAAAACTGTTTTTT. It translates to CASSQDPAGTNEKLFF.

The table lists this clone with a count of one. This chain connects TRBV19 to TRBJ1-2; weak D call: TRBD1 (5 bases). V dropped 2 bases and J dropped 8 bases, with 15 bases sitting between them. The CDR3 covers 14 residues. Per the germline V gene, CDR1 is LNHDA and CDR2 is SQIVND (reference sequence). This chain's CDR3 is CASSILGRGRGYTF. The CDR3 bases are TGTGCCAGTAGTATATTGGGACGAGGTAGGGGCTACACCTTC.

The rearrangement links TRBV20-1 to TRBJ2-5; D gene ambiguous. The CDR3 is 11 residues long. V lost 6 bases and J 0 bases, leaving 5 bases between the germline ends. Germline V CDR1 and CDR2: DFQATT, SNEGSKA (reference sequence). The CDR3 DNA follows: TGCAGTGCCCCTCACCAAGAGACCCAGTACTTC. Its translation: CSAPHQETQYF.

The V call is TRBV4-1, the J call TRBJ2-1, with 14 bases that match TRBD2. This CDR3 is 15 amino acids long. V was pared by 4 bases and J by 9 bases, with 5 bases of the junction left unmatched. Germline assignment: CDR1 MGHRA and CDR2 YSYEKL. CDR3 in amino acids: CASSRGTSGSTEQFF. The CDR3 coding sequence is TGCGCCAGCAGCCGGGGGACTAGCGGGAGCACTGAGCAGTTCTTC.

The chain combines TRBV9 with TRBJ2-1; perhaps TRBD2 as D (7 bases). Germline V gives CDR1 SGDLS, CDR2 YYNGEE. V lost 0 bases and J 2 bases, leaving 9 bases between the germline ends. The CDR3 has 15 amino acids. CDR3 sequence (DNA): TGTGCCAGCAGCGTAGCCGGGGGGCCCTACAATGAGCAGTTCTTC. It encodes CASSVAGGPYNEQFF.

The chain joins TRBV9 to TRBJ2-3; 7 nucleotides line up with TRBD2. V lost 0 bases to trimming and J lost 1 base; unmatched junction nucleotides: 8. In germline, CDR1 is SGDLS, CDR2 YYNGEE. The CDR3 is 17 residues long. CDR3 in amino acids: CASSVEGGGSGTDTQYF. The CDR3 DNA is TGTGCCAGCAGCGTAGAGGGCGGCGGGAGTGGCACAGATACGCAGTATTTT.

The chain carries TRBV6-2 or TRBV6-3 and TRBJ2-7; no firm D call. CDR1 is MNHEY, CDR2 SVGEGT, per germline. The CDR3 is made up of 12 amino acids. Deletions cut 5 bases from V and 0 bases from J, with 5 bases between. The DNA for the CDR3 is TGTGCCAGCAGTCTAAACTCCTACGAGCAGTACTTC. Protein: CASSLNSYEQYF.

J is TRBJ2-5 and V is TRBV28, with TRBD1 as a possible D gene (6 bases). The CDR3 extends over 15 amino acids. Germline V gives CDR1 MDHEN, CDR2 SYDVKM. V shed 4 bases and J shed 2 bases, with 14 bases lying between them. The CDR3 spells CASSSIPGQQETQYF. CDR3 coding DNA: TGTGCCAGCAGTTCCATACCAGGACAGCAAGAGACCCAGTACTTC.

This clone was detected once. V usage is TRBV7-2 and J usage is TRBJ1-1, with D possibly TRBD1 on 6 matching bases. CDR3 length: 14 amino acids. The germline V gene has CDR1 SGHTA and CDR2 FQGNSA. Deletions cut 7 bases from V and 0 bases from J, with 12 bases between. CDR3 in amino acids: CASTPGQLNTEAFF. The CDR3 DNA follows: TGTGCCAGCACCCCGGGACAATTGAACACTGAAGCTTTCTTT. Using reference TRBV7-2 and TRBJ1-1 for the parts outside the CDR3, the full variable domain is GAGVSQSPSNKVTEKGKDVELRCDPISGHTALYWYRQSLGQGLEFLIYFQGNSAPDKSGLPSDRFSAERTGGSVSTLTIQRTQQEDSAVYLCASTPGQLNTEAFFGQGTRLTVV.

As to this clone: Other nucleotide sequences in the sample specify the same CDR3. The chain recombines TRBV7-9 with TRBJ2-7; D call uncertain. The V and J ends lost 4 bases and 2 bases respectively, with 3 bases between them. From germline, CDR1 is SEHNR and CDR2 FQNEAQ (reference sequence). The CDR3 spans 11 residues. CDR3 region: CASSSAYEQYF. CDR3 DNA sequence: TGTGCCAGCAGCTCTGCCTACGAGCAGTACTTC.

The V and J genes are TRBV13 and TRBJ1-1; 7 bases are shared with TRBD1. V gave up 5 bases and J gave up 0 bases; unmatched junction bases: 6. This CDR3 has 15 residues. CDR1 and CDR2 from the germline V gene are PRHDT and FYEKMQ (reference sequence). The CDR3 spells CASSPTTGMNTEAFF. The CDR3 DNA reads TGTGCCAGCAGCCCAACGACAGGGATGAACACTGAAGCTTTCTTT. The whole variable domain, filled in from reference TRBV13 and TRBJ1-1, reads AAGVIQSPRHLIKEKRETATLKCYPIPRHDTVYWYQQGPGQDPQFLISFYEKMQSDKGSIPDRFSAQQFSDYHSELNMSSLELGDSALYFCASSPTTGMNTEAFFGQGTRLTVV.

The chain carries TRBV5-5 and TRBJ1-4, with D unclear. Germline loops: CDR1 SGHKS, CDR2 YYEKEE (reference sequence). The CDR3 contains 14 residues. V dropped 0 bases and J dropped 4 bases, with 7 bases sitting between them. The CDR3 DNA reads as TGTGCCAGCAGCTTGGGTAGCCTTAATGAAAAACTGTTTTTT. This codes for CASSLGSLNEKLFF.

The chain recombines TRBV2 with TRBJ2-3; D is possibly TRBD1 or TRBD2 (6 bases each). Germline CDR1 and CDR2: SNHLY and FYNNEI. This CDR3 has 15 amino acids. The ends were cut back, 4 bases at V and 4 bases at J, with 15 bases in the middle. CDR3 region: CASSGDLGGADTQYF. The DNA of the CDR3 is TGTGCCAGCAGTGGGGACTTGGGGGGCGCAGATACGCAGTATTTT. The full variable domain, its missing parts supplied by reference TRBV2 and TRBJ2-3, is EPEVTQTPSHQVTQMGQEVILRCVPISNHLYFYWYRQILGQKVEFLVSFYNNEISEKSEIFDDQFSVERPDGSNFTLKIRSTKLEDSAMYFCASSGDLGGADTQYFGPGTRLTVL.

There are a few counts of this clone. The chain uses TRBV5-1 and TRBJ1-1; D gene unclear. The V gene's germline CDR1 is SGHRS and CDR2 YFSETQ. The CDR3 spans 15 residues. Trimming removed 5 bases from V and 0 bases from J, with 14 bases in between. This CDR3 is CASRLRSYMNTEAFF. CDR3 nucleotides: TGCGCCAGCAGGTTGAGATCGTACATGAACACTGAAGCTTTCTTT.

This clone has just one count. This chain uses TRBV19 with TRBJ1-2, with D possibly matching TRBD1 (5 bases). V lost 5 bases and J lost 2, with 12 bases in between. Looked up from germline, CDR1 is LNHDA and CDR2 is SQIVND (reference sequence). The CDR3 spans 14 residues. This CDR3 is CASSSPQGNYGYTF. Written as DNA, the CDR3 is TGTGCCAGTAGTTCCCCCCAGGGCAACTATGGCTACACCTTC.

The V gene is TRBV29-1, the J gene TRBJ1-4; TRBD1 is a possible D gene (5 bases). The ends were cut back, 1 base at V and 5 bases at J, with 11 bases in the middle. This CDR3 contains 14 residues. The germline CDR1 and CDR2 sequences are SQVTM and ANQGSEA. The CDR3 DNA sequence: TGCAGCGTTGAAGGCACAGGAATAAATGAAAAACTGTTTTTT. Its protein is CSVEGTGINEKLFF. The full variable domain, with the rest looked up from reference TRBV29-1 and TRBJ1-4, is SAVISQKPSRDICQRGTSLTIQCQVDSQVTMMFWYRQQPGQSLTLIATANQGSEATYESGFVIDKFPISRPNLTFSTLTVSNMSPEDSSIYLCSVEGTGINEKLFFGSGTQLSVL.

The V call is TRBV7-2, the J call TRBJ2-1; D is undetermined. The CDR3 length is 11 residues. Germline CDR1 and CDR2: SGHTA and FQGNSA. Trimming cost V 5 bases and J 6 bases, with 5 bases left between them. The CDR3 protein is CASSNGNEQFF. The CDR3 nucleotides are TGTGCCAGCAGCAATGGCAATGAGCAGTTCTTC. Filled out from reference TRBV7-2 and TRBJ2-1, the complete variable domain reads GAGVSQSPSNKVTEKGKDVELRCDPISGHTALYWYRQSLGQGLEFLIYFQGNSAPDKSGLPSDRFSAERTGGSVSTLTIQRTQQEDSAVYLCASSNGNEQFFGPGTRLTVL.

CDR3: CASRQELGTGDYGYTF. In DNA, the CDR3 is TGTGCCAGCAGGCAAGAGCTGGGGACAGGGGACTATGGCTACACCTTC. The chain links TRBV2 to TRBJ1-2; 10 bases match TRBD1. Germline CDR1 reads SNHLY; CDR2 reads FYNNEI. Trimming at V came to 6 bases and at J to 3 bases, leaving 10 bases not matched to a gene. This CDR3 region has 16 residues. Based on the CDR3 plus reference TRBV2 and TRBJ1-2, the full variable domain is EPEVTQTPSHQVTQMGQEVILRCVPISNHLYFYWYRQILGQKVEFLVSFYNNEISEKSEIFDDQFSVERPDGSNFTLKIRSTKLEDSAMYFCASRQELGTGDYGYTFGSGTRLTVV.

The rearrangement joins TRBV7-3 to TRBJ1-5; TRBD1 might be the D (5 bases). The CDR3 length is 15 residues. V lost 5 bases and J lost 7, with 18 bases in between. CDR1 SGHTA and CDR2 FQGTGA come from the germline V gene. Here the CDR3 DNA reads TGTGCCAGCAGCCCTCCCGAGCAGGGCGGCCAGCCCCAGCATTTT. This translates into CASSPPEQGGQPQHF.

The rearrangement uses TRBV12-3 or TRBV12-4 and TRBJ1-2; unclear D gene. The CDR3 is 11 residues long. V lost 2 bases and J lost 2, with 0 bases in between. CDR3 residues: CASSLNYGYTF. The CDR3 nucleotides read TGTGCCAGCAGTTTAAACTATGGCTACACCTTC.

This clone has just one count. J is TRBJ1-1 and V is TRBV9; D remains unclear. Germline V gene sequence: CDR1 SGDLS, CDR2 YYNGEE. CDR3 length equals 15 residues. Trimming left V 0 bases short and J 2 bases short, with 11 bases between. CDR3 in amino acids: CASSVEPIFNTEAFF. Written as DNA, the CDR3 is TGTGCCAGCAGCGTAGAACCCATTTTCAACACTGAAGCTTTCTTT. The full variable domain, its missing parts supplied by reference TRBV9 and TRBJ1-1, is DSGVTQTPKHLITATGQRVTLRCSPRSGDLSVYWYQQSLDQGLQFLIQYYNGEERAKGNILERFSAQQFPDLHSELNLSSLELGDSALYFCASSVEPIFNTEAFFGQGTRLTVV.

The CDR3 DNA reads as TGCGCCAGCAGCTTGGAGGCGTTTAGCACTGAAGCTTTCTTT. Translating gives CASSLEAFSTEAFF. The gene calls are TRBV5-1 and TRBJ1-1; D remains ambiguous. The V end lost 0 bases, the J end lost 4 bases, and 10 bases lay between the germline ends. The CDR3 spans 14 residues. The germline gives CDR1 SGHRS, CDR2 YFSETQ.

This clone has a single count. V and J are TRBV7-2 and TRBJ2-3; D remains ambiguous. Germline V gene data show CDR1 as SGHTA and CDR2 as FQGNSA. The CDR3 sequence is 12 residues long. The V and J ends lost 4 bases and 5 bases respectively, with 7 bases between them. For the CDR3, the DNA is TGTGCCAGCAGCTCCCTGGGAGATACGCAGTATTTT. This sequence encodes CASSSLGDTQYF.

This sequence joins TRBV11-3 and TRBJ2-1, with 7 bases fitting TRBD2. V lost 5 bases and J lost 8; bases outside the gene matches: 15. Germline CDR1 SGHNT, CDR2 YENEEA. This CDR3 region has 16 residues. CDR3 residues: CASSLTSGGSGYEQFF. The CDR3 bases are TGTGCCAGCAGCCTTACCAGCGGCGGGAGCGGCTATGAGCAGTTCTTC. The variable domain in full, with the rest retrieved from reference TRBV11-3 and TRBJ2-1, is EAGVVQSPRYKIIEKKQPVAFWCNPISGHNTLYWYLQNLGQGPELLIRYENEEAVDDSQLPKDRFSAERLKGVDSTLKIQPAELGDSAVYLCASSLTSGGSGYEQFFGPGTRLTVL.

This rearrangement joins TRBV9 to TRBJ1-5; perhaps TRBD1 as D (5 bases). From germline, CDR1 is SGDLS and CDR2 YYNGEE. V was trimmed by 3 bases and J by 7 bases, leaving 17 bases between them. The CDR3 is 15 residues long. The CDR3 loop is CASSERRAIGQPQHF. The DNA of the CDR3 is TGTGCCAGCAGCGAACGCAGGGCGATCGGGCAGCCCCAGCATTTT. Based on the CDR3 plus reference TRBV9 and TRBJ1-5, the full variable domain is DSGVTQTPKHLITATGQRVTLRCSPRSGDLSVYWYQQSLDQGLQFLIQYYNGEERAKGNILERFSAQQFPDLHSELNLSSLELGDSALYFCASSERRAIGQPQHFGDGTRLSIL.

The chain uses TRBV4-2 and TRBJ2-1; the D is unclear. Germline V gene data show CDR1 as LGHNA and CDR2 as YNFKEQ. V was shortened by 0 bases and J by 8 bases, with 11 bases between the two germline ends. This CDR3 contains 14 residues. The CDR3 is CASSQDIGRDEQFF. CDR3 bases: TGTGCCAGCAGCCAAGATATTGGTCGGGATGAGCAGTTCTTC.

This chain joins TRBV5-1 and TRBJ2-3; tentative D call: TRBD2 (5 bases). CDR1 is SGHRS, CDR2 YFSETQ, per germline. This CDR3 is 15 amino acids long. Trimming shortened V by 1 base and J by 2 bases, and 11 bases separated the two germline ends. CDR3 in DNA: TGCGCCAGCAGCTTGAAAAGCGGCGACACAGATACGCAGTATTTT. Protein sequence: CASSLKSGDTDTQYF.

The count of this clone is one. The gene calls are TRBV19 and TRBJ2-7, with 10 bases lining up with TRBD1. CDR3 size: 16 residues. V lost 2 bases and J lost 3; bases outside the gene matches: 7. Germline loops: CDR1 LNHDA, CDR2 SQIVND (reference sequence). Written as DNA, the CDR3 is TGTGCCAGTAGTATAAGGGGGACAGGGGTGATCTACGAGCAGTACTTC. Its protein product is CASSIRGTGVIYEQYF.

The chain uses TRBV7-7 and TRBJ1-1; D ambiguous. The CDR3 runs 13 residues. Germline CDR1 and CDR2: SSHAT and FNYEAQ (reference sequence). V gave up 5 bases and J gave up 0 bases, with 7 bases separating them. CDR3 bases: TGTGCCAGCAGCCCAGCCTTGAACACTGAAGCTTTCTTT. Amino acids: CASSPALNTEAFF.

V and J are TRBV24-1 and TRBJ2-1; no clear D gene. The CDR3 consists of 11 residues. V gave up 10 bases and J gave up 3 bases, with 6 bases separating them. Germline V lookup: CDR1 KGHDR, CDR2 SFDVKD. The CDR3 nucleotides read TGTGCCACTAGGGACTACAATGAGCAGTTCTTC. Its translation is CATRDYNEQFF.